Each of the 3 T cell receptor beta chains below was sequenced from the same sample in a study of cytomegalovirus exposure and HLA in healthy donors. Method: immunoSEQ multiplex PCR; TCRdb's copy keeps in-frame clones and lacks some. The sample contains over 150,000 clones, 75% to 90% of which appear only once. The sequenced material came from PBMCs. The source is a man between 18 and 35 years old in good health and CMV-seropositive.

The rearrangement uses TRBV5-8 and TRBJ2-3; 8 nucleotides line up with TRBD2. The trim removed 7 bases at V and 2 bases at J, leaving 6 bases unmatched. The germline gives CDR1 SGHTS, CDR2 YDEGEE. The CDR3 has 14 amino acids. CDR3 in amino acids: CASVSGTNTDTQYF. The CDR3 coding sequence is TGTGCCAGCGTTAGCGGGACAAACACAGATACGCAGTATTTT.

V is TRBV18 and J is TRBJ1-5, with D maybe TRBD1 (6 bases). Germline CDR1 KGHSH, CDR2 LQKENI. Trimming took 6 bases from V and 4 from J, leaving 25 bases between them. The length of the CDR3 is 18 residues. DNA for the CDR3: TGTGCCAGCTCGGCAACAGGGTCCGGGCGCCAAAATAATCAGCCCCAGCATTTT. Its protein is CASSATGSGRQNNQPQHF. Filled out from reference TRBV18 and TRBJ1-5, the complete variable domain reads NAGVMQNPRHLVRRRGQEARLRCSPMKGHSHVYWYRQLPEEGLKFMVYLQKENIIDESGMPKERFSAEFPKEGPSILRIQQVVRGDSAAYFCASSATGSGRQNNQPQHFGDGTRLSIL.

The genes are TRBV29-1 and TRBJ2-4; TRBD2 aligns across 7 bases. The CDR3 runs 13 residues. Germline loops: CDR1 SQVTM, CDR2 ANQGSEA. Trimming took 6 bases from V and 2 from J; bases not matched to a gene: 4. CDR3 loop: CSVGEGSKNIQYF. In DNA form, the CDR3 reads TGCAGCGTCGGGGAGGGGTCCAAAAACATTCAGTACTTC.